This is a list of T cell receptor beta chains from one sample in a study of T-cell reconstitution after alpha-beta-depleted transplantation in children. One entry per CDR3 protein, called by TCRdb with MiXCR from the PCR reads. In the table there are around 450,000 distinct CDR3 sequences, about 11% of which are singletons. This material consisted of PBMCs, taken before TCRalphabeta/CD19-depleted stem cell transplant. All receptors come from a child aged 2-15 years with inherited bone marrow failure, due to receive a stem cell transplant. The CDR3 runs from the conserved cysteine through the conserved F or W. The D gene is left open where the match is weak. Expanded clones are given a class, and other clones once, few, many or no size at all.

V gene	clone size	J gene	CDR3 length	D gene	CDR3 DNA	CDR3 protein
TRBV10-1	many	TRBJ2-1	16	NA	TGCGCCAGCAGTGAATCGATTGGCGGTACCTACAATGAGCAGTTCTTC	CASSESIGGTYNEQFF
TRBV5-1	many	TRBJ2-5	16	TRBD2	TGCGCCAGCAGCTTGGATTTAGCGGGAGGAGGGGAGACCCAGTACTTC	CASSLDLAGGGETQYF
TRBV18	once	TRBJ1-4	15	TRBD1	TGTGCCAGCTCATTCTCCCGACAGGGTGGAGAAAAACTGTTTTTT	CASSFSRQGGEKLFF
TRBV7-2	many	TRBJ2-2	16	NA	TGTGCCAGCAGCTTCTTTCTCCTAGCGAACACCGGGGAGCTGTTTTTT	CASSFFLLANTGELFF
TRBV6-2/TRBV6-3	many	TRBJ2-6	16	NA	TGTGCCAGCAGTTGGACCGCCTCTCTAGGGGCCAACGTCCTGACTTTC	CASSWTASLGANVLTF
TRBV7-2	few	TRBJ2-7	13	NA	TGTGCCAGCAGCCCCACGGGGCCGGGGGAGCAGTACTTC	CASSPTGPGEQYF
TRBV18	many	TRBJ2-1	14	TRBD2	TGTGCCAGCTCATCCGGGAGGTATTACAATGAGCAGTTCTTC	CASSSGRYYNEQFF
TRBV29-1	many	TRBJ2-1	16	NA	TGCAGCGTTGAATTCCTCGACAGTCTCTCCTACAATGAGCAGTTCTTC	CSVEFLDSLSYNEQFF
TRBV12-3/TRBV12-4	many	TRBJ1-4	15	NA	TGTGCCAGCAGGGGTGGACAGTACGGGTATGAAAAACTGTTTTTT	CASRGGQYGYEKLFF
TRBV10-3	many	TRBJ1-5	13	NA	TGTGCCATCAGTGAGGGGCTAAATCAGCCCCAGCATTTT	CAISEGLNQPQHF
TRBV29-1	few	TRBJ2-2	14	TRBD2	TGCAGCGTTGAGGCTAGCGGGAGGACCGGGGAGCTGTTTTTT	CSVEASGRTGELFF
TRBV18	NA	TRBJ2-1	16	TRBD2	TGTGCCAGCTCACCACTGATAGCGGGAGCTACGGATGAGCAGTTCTTC	CASSPLIAGATDEQFF
TRBV29-1	many	TRBJ2-1	13	NA	TGCAGCTTCGAGCGGATCTCCTACAATGAGCAGTTCTTC	CSFERISYNEQFF
TRBV6-5	few	TRBJ1-4	15	NA	TGTGCCAGCAGTTTGGTCAGACACTCGAATGAAAAACTGTTTTTT	CASSLVRHSNEKLFF
TRBV20-1	NA	TRBJ2-1	15	TRBD2	TGCAGTTCCCAGGGACTAGCGGGAACCTACAATGAGCAGTTCTTC	CSSQGLAGTYNEQFF
TRBV6-5	many	TRBJ2-1	15	TRBD2	TGTGCCAGCAGTTATTTGAACGCGGGAGGGAATGAGCAGTTCTTC	CASSYLNAGGNEQFF
TRBV20-1	NA	TRBJ2-7	14	TRBD1	TGCAGTGCACCTCCCGACAGGGTGGGTTACGAGCAGTACTTC	CSAPPDRVGYEQYF
TRBV29-1	NA	TRBJ2-6	14	NA	TGCAGCGTGACGTCAAGTTCTGGGGCCAACGTCCTGACTTTC	CSVTSSSGANVLTF
TRBV12-3/TRBV12-4	NA	TRBJ2-5	15	NA	TGTGCCAGCAGCCCCGAGGGACGTATACAAGAGACCCAGTACTTC	CASSPEGRIQETQYF
TRBV27	few	TRBJ1-1	12	NA	TGTGCCAGCAGTTCGGAGAACACTGAAGCTTTCTTT	CASSSENTEAFF
TRBV5-6	few	TRBJ2-3	15	NA	TGTGCCAGCAGCCCTTTTGTCCTGAGTGCAGATACGCAGTATTTT	CASSPFVLSADTQYF
TRBV6-2/TRBV6-3	many	TRBJ2-3	14	TRBD2	TGTGCCAGCAGCGGGACTAGCGGTGCAGATACGCAGTATTTT	CASSGTSGADTQYF
TRBV29-1	many	TRBJ2-2	15	NA	TGCAGCGTTGAAGGGACTACTAAGAACACCGGGGAGCTGTTTTTT	CSVEGTTKNTGELFF
TRBV29-1	many	TRBJ1-1	12	NA	TGCAGCGTTAATCCGAGGGGGGCTGAAGCTTTCTTT	CSVNPRGAEAFF
TRBV20-1	many	TRBJ2-5	15	TRBD1	TGCAGTGCTAGTGTCCCGGGACAGGGGAAAAGGACCCAGTACTTC	CSASVPGQGKRTQYF
TRBV4-3	many	TRBJ2-3	17	NA	TGCGCCAGCAGCCAAGGGCCTTTCTACGGTTTGACAGATACGCAGTATTTT	CASSQGPFYGLTDTQYF
TRBV28	many	TRBJ2-7	14	NA	TGTGCCAGCAGTCCATACCCGGGACACTACGAGCAGTACTTC	CASSPYPGHYEQYF
TRBV28	few	TRBJ2-1	13	NA	TGTGCCAGCAGTATCCCCCGAGAATCAGAGCAGTTCTTC	CASSIPRESEQFF
TRBV20-1	NA	TRBJ2-1	13	NA	TGCAGTGCTAGGCCCAAGCGCTACAATGAGCAGTTCTTC	CSARPKRYNEQFF
TRBV28	many	TRBJ2-7	14	TRBD1	TGTGCCAGCAGTAGACAGGGGGACACCTACGAGCAGTACTTC	CASSRQGDTYEQYF
TRBV7-9	NA	TRBJ2-3	13	NA	TGTGCCAGCAGCTTACTAGTGGGGGATACGCAGTATTTT	CASSLLVGDTQYF
TRBV27	many	TRBJ2-6	18	TRBD2	TGTGCCAGCAGTCCCAGGACTAGCGGGCGGTCTGGGGCCAACGTCCTGACTTTC	CASSPRTSGRSGANVLTF
TRBV28	many	TRBJ2-3	14	NA	TGTGCCAGCAGTTCAACCTACCCCCCGGGCCCGCAGTATTTT	CASSSTYPPGPQYF
TRBV28	many	TRBJ2-3	16	NA	TGTGCCAGCAGTCCCCTGAGGGAAACCCCCGCAGATACGCAGTATTTT	CASSPLRETPADTQYF
TRBV27	many	TRBJ2-5	14	NA	TGTGCCAGCGGGGGGCTAGCGGAGCAAGAGACCCAGTACTTC	CASGGLAEQETQYF
TRBV12-3/TRBV12-4	many	TRBJ2-7	11	NA	TGTGCCAGCGGAGGAGGGAACGAGCAGTACTTC	CASGGGNEQYF
TRBV18	few	TRBJ2-5	15	NA	TGTGCCAGCTCACACCAGCCAGGCGGCCAAGAGACCCAGTACTTC	CASSHQPGGQETQYF
TRBV5-1	few	TRBJ2-7	13	TRBD2	TGCGCCAGCAACAGCGGGGGCACCTACGAGCAGTACTTC	CASNSGGTYEQYF
TRBV12-3/TRBV12-4	few	TRBJ2-1	20	TRBD2	TGTGCCAGCAGCCCAGGTCCGGGGACTAGCGGGAGTAAGGCCTACAATGAGCAGTTCTTC	CASSPGPGTSGSKAYNEQFF